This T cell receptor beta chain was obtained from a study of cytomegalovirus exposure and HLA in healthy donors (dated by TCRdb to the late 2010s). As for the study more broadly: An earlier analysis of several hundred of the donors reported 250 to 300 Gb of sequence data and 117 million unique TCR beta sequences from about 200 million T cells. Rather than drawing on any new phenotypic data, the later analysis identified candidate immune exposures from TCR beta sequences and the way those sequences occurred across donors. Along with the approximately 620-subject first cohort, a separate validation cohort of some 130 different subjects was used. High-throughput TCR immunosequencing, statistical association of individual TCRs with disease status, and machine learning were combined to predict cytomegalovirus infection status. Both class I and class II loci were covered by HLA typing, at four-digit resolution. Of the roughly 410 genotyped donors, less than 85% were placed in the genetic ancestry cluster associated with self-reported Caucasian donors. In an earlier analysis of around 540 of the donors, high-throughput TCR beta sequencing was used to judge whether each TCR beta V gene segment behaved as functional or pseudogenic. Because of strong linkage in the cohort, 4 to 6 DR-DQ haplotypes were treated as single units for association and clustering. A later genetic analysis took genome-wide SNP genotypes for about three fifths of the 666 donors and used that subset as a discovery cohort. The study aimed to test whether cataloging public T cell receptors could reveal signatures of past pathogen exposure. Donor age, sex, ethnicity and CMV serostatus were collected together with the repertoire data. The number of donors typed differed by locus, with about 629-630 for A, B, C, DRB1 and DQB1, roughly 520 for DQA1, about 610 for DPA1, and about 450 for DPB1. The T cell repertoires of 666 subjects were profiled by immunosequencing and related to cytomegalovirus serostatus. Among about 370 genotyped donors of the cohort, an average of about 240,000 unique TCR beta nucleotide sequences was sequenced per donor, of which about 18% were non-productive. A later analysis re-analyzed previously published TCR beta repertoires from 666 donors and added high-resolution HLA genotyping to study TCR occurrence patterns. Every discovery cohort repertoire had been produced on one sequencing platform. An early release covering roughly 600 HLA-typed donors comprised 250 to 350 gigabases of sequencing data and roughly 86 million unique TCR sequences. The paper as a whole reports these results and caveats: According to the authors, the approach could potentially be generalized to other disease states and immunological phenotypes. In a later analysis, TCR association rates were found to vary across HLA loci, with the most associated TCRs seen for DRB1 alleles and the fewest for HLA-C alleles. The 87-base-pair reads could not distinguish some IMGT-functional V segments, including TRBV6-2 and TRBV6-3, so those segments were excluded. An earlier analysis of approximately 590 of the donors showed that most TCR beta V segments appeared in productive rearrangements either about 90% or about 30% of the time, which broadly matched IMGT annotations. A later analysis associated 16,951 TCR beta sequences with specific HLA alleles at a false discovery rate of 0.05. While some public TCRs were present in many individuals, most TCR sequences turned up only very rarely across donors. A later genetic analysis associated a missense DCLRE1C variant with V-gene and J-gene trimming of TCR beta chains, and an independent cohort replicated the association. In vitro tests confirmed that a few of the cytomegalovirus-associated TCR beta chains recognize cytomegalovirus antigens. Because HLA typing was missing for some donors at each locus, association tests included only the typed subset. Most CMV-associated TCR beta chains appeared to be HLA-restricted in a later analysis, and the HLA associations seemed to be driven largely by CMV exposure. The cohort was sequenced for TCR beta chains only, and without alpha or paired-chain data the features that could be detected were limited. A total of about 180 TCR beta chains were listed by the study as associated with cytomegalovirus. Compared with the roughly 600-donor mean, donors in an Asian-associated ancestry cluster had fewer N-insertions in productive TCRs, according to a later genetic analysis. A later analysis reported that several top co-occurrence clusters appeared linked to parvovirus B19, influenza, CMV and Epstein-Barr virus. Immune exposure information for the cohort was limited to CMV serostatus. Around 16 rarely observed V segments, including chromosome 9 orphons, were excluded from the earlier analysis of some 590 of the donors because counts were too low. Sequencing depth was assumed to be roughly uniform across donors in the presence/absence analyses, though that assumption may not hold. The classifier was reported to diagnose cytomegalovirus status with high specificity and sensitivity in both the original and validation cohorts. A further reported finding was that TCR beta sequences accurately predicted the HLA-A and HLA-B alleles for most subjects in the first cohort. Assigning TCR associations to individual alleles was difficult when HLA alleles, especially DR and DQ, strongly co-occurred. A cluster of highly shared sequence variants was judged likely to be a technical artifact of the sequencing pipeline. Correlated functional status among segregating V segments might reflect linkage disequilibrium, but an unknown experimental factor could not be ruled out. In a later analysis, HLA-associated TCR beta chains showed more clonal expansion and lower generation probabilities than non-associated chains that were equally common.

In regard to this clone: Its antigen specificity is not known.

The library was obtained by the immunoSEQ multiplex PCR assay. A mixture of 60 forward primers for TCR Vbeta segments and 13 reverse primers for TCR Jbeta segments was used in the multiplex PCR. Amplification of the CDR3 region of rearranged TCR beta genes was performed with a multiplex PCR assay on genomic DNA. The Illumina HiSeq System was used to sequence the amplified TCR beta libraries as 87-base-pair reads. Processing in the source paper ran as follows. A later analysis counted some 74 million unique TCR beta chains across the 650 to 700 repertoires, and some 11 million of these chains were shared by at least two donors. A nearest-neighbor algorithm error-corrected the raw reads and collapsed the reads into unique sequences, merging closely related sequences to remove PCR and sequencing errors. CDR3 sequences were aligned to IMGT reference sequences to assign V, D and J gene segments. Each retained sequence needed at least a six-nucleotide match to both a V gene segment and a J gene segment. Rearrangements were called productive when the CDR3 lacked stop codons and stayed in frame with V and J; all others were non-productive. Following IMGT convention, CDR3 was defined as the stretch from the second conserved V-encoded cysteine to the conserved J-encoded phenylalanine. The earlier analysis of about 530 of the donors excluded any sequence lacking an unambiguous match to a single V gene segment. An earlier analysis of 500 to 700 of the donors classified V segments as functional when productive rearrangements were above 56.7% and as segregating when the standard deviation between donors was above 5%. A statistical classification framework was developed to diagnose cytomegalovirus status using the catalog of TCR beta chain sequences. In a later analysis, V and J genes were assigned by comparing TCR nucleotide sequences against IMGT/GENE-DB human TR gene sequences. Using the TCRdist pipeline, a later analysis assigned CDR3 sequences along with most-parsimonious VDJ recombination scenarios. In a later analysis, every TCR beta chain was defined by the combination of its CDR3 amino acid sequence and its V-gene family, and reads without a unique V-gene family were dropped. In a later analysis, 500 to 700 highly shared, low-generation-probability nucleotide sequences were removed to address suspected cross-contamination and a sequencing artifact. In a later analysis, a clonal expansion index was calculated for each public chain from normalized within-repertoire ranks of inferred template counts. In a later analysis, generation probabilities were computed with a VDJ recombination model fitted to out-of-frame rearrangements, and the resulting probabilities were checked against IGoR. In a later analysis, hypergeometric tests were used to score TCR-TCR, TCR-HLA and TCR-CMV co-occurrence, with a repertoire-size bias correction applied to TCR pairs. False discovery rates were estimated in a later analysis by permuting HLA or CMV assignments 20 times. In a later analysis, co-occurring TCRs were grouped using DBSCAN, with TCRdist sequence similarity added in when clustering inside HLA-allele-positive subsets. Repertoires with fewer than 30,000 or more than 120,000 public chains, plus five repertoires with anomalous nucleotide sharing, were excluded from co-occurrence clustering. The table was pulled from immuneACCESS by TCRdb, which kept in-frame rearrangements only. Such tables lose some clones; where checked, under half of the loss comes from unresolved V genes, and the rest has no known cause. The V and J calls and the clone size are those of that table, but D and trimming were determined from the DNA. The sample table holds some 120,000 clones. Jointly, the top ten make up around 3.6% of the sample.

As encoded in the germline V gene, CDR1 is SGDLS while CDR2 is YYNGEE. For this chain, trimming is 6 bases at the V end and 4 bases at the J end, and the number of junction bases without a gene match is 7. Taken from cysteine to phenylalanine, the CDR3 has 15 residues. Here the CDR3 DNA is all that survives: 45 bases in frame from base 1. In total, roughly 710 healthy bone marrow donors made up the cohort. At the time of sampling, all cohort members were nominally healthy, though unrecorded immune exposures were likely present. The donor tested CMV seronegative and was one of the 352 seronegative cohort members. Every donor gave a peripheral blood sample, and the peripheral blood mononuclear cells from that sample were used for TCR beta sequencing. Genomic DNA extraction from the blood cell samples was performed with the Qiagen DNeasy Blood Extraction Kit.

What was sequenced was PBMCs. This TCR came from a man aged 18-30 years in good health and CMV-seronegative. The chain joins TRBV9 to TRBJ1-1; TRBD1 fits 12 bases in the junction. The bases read TGTGCCAGCACCCCGGGACAGGGGGCGAGCACTGAAGCTTTCTTT. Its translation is CASTPGQGASTEAFF.